The rows below give T cell receptor beta chains drawn from one sample of a study of blood T cell repertoires in COVID-19. Clones were read by immunoSEQ multiplex PCR, and TCRdb kept only the in-frame ones, dropping some. The table shows approximately 270,000 clones, with about nine tenths occurring only once. The sample comprised peripheral blood. The origin of the receptors is a man between 35 and 55 years old with active or convalescent COVID-19. CDR3s include the opening cysteine and the closing phenylalanine or tryptophan. Each record gives: clone size, J gene, D gene, CDR3 length, V gene, CDR3 DNA, CDR3 protein. The D gene is left open where the match is weak. Clone size is stated in some rows and not others, as once, few, many or a class when expanded.

>.|TRBJ2-1|.|12|TRBV3-1/TRBV3-2
TGTGCCAGCAGCCACTATGACAATGAGCAGTTCTTC
CASSHYDNEQFF
>.|TRBJ2-2|TRBD1|16|TRBV27
TGTGCCAGCAGTAGGGGACAGCCAGGTTACACCGGGGAGCTGTTTTTT
CASSRGQPGYTGELFF
>.|TRBJ2-5|TRBD1|14|TRBV6-5
TGTGCCAGCAGTTCCGGGACAGGGGAAGAGACCCAGTACTTC
CASSSGTGEETQYF
>.|TRBJ2-3|.|19|TRBV24-1
TGTGCCACCAGTGATGGGAGTCGGACAGCCCCGTGGGGCACAGATACGCAGTATTTT
CATSDGSRTAPWGTDTQYF
>.|TRBJ1-6|TRBD1|15|TRBV5-1
TGCGCCAGCAGCTTGGGGACAGGGTCGAATTCACCCCTCCACTTT
CASSLGTGSNSPLHF
>.|TRBJ1-1|.|14|TRBV5-1
TGCGCCAGCAGCTTGGTTGAGGGGAACACTGAAGCTTTCTTT
CASSLVEGNTEAFF
>.|TRBJ1-1|.|13|TRBV5-4
TGTGCCAGCAGCACCTCAGGGTATACTGAAGCTTTCTTT
CASSTSGYTEAFF
>once|TRBJ2-2|TRBD1|17|TRBV27
TGTGCCAGCAGTCCAGGGACAGGGGGCGCGGGCACCGGGGAGCTGTTTTTT
CASSPGTGGAGTGELFF
>.|TRBJ2-2|TRBD2|16|TRBV29-1
TGCAGCGTTGTTCTCCAGGGAGGGACGGACACCGGGGAGCTGTTTTTT
CSVVLQGGTDTGELFF
>once|TRBJ2-3|.|14|TRBV29-1
TGCAGCGTTGAAGCTAGCATGGGCACAGATACGCAGTATTTT
CSVEASMGTDTQYF
>.|TRBJ2-3|.|16|TRBV7-3
TGTGCCAGCAGCTCCTTAGTCCAGGCTTGGCCAGATACGCAGTATTTT
CASSSLVQAWPDTQYF
>.|TRBJ1-6|.|13|TRBV11-3
TGTGCCAGCACGGAGGGCAATGAGTCACCCCTCCACTTT
CASTEGNESPLHF
>.|TRBJ1-2|.|14|TRBV6-5
TGTGCCAGCAGTTTTGGCAGGGAAAGTGATGGCTACACCTTC
CASSFGRESDGYTF
>once|TRBJ2-2|TRBD1|17|TRBV4-1
TGCGCCAGCAGCCATCCTCGACAGGGGGCGAACACCGGGGAGCTGTTTTTT
CASSHPRQGANTGELFF
>.|TRBJ1-1|TRBD1|14|TRBV5-4
TGTGCCAGCAGACCACAGGGGGCGGCTACTGAAGCTTTCTTT
CASRPQGAATEAFF
>.|TRBJ2-1|TRBD2|16|TRBV4-1
TGCGCCAGCAGGTGGGCGGGAGAAGGCTCCTACAATGAGCAGTTCTTC
CASRWAGEGSYNEQFF
>.|TRBJ2-5|TRBD2|15|TRBV28
TGTGCCAGCAGTTCACTTAGCGGGGGTTCGGCGGCCCAGTACTTC
CASSSLSGGSAAQYF
>few|TRBJ1-4|.|13|TRBV12-3/TRBV12-4
TGTGCCACCGGGGGAGGTCCTAATGAAAAACTGTTTTTT
CATGGGPNEKLFF
>.|TRBJ2-7|.|14|TRBV11-2
TGTGCCAGCAGCTTTGGGGGGGCGGCTTACGAGCAGTACTTC
CASSFGGAAYEQYF
>.|TRBJ1-5|TRBD1|19|TRBV19
TGTGCCAGTAGTTCCCCTAGGCTCGGGACAGGGGGCGCGGGTCAGCCCCAGCATTTT
CASSSPRLGTGGAGQPQHF
>.|TRBJ2-1|TRBD2|16|TRBV7-3
TGTGCCAGCAGCGTCGCCGGGACTAGCGGGCACAATGAGCAGTTCTTC
CASSVAGTSGHNEQFF
>.|TRBJ2-2|.|14|TRBV11-3
TGTGGGTCCAGACAGGACCCTCACACCGGGGAGCTGTTTTTT
CGSRQDPHTGELFF
>.|TRBJ2-5|.|14|TRBV7-9
TGTGCCAGCAACCGCGGTAGCGGCCAAGAGACCCAGTACTTC
CASNRGSGQETQYF
>.|TRBJ1-4|TRBD1|14|TRBV7-9
TGTGCCAGCAGCCCGACAGGGGGCGATGAAAAACTGTTTTTT
CASSPTGGDEKLFF
>.|TRBJ2-4|TRBD2|17|TRBV25-1
TGTGCCAGCAGTGGTAGGCGAAGCGGGGGCGTCGGAAACATTCAGTACTTC
CASSGRRSGGVGNIQYF
>.|TRBJ1-5|.|17|TRBV10-2
TGCGCCAGCAGTAATTTCGTACGGGCAGGGGGCAATCAGCCCCAGCATTTT
CASSNFVRAGGNQPQHF
>.|TRBJ2-3|TRBD2|14|TRBV4-1
TGCGCCAGCAGCCAACTAGCGGGAGAAGATACGCAGTATTTT
CASSQLAGEDTQYF
>.|TRBJ1-2|TRBD1|15|TRBV2
TGTGCCAGCAGGAAACAGGAAGGGGGCTTCTATGGCTACACCTTC
CASRKQEGGFYGYTF
>.|TRBJ2-4|.|16|TRBV5-1
TGCGCCAGCAGCTTGGCGGGGACACTAGCCAAAAACATTCAGTACTTC
CASSLAGTLAKNIQYF
>.|TRBJ2-5|.|15|TRBV7-3
TGTGCCAGCAGCTTAGGGCTCGCTACCCAAGAGACCCAGTACTTC
CASSLGLATQETQYF
>.|TRBJ2-2|.|15|TRBV4-1
TGCGCCAGCAGCCGGGTAGGGGAGAACACCGGGGAGCTGTTTTTT
CASSRVGENTGELFF
>.|TRBJ2-1|TRBD1|13|TRBV10-1
TGCGCCAGCGGACAGGACAGTTACAATGAGCAGTTCTTC
CASGQDSYNEQFF
>.|TRBJ1-4|.|14|TRBV6-5
TGTGCCAGCAGTCGAAGCAGGGAAAATGAAAAACTGTTTTTT
CASSRSRENEKLFF
>.|TRBJ2-2|.|14|TRBV11-2
TGTGCCAGCAGAACCCTAGCTTTCACCGGGGAGCTGTTTTTT
CASRTLAFTGELFF
>.|TRBJ2-1|TRBD2|19|TRBV19
TGTGCCAGTAGTATGGTTCTAGGCAGCGGGACCAGCCGGTACAATGAGCAGTTCTTC
CASSMVLGSGTSRYNEQFF
>.|TRBJ2-1|.|12|TRBV5-1
TGCGCCAGCAGCTTGGCCACGAGTGAGCAGTTCTTC
CASSLATSEQFF
>.|TRBJ2-5|.|16|TRBV4-1
TGCGCCAGCAGTCATAGCTCACAGGGCTTAGAGGAGACCCAGTACTTC
CASSHSSQGLEETQYF
>.|TRBJ2-3|TRBD2|18|TRBV5-4
TGTGCCAGCAGTTCTAGTGGACTAGCGGGAAAAAGCACAGATACGCAGTATTTT
CASSSSGLAGKSTDTQYF
>.|TRBJ1-2|TRBD1|14|TRBV2
TGTGCCAGCAGAAGACAGGGATTGGACTATGGCTACACCTTC
CASRRQGLDYGYTF
>.|TRBJ2-1|TRBD2|15|TRBV5-4
TGTGCCAGCAGCTCCCTCCCTAGCGGGAACAATGAGCAGTTCTTC
CASSSLPSGNNEQFF
>.|TRBJ2-7|TRBD1|12|TRBV5-6
TGTGCCACCGGACAGGGGGCGGGGGAGCAGTACTTC
CATGQGAGEQYF